This is a list of T cell receptor beta chains from one sample in a study of Ad26.COV2.S vaccination and SARS-CoV-2 variants. Sequencing was performed with immunoSEQ multiplex PCR; in TCRdb, only in-frame clones are kept and a portion is missing. The sample includes 250,000 to 300,000 clones, 70% to 90% of them seen just once. This specimen consisted of peripheral blood, obtained in a trial of Ad26.COV2.S vaccine versus placebo. The receptors were sampled from a person between 18 and 65 years old who received the Ad26.COV2.S COVID-19 vaccine or a placebo. The CDR3 runs from the conserved cysteine through the conserved F or W. The order of the fields is D gene, clone size, J gene, V gene, CDR3 DNA, CDR3 protein. D genes are given only for firm matches. Size values are once, few and many counts, or a class for expanded clones, and some rows have none.

d_call: .
clone_size: .
j_call: TRBJ2-5
v_call: TRBV5-1
cdr3_nt: TGCGCCAGCAGCTTTGGGCAGGGCTACCAAGAGACCCAGTACTTC
cdr3_aa: CASSFGQGYQETQYF

d_call: .
clone_size: .
j_call: TRBJ2-2
v_call: TRBV6-1
cdr3_nt: TGTGCCAGCAGTGAAAGTTTCACCGGGGAGCTGTTTTTT
cdr3_aa: CASSESFTGELFF

d_call: .
clone_size: once
j_call: TRBJ2-2
v_call: TRBV6-2/TRBV6-3
cdr3_nt: TGTGCCAGCAGTTTAGGCCAGGGCGACACCGGGGAGCTGTTTTTT
cdr3_aa: CASSLGQGDTGELFF

d_call: .
clone_size: .
j_call: TRBJ2-5
v_call: TRBV18
cdr3_nt: TGTGCCAGCTCATTCGGACAGGGAGGGGAGACCCAGTACTTC
cdr3_aa: CASSFGQGGETQYF

d_call: .
clone_size: .
j_call: TRBJ2-5
v_call: TRBV5-4
cdr3_nt: TGTGCCAGCAGCTTGGACTATGGGGAGACCCAGTACTTC
cdr3_aa: CASSLDYGETQYF

d_call: TRBD1
clone_size: .
j_call: TRBJ2-3
v_call: TRBV5-4
cdr3_nt: TGTGCCAGCAGCTTGGGGGGGACAGGGGGCACAGATACGCAGTATTTT
cdr3_aa: CASSLGGTGGTDTQYF

d_call: .
clone_size: .
j_call: TRBJ2-3
v_call: TRBV11-2
cdr3_nt: TGTGCCAGCAGGACTTGGGGCCGCTCTAAAGACACAGATACGCAGTATTTT
cdr3_aa: CASRTWGRSKDTDTQYF

d_call: .
clone_size: .
j_call: TRBJ2-7
v_call: TRBV3-1/TRBV3-2
cdr3_nt: TGTGCCAGCAGCCTTCGACTAGAGGCCTACGAGCAGTACTTC
cdr3_aa: CASSLRLEAYEQYF

d_call: TRBD1
clone_size: .
j_call: TRBJ1-4
v_call: TRBV4-1
cdr3_nt: TGCGCCAGCAGCCAAGAACAGGGGAGGGCAAATGAAAAACTGTTTTTT
cdr3_aa: CASSQEQGRANEKLFF

d_call: .
clone_size: .
j_call: TRBJ1-2
v_call: TRBV5-1
cdr3_nt: TGCGCCAGCAGCTTTCCAGGGACCCTAGGCTACACCTTC
cdr3_aa: CASSFPGTLGYTF

d_call: .
clone_size: once
j_call: TRBJ1-2
v_call: TRBV18
cdr3_nt: TGTGCCAGCTCACCACCGGGGGGCGCTGGCTACACCTTC
cdr3_aa: CASSPPGGAGYTF

d_call: .
clone_size: once
j_call: TRBJ1-1
v_call: TRBV7-2
cdr3_nt: TGTGCCAGCAGCATTGGACGGTACACTGAAGCTTTCTTT
cdr3_aa: CASSIGRYTEAFF

d_call: TRBD1
clone_size: .
j_call: TRBJ1-5
v_call: TRBV5-1
cdr3_nt: TGCGCCAGCAGTCTCGCCCTCGCAACCGGGACAGGGTTGAGTCAGCCCCAGCATTTT
cdr3_aa: CASSLALATGTGLSQPQHF

d_call: .
clone_size: .
j_call: TRBJ2-3
v_call: TRBV12-5
cdr3_nt: TGTGCTAGTGGTTTCCTCGGGGGTGCAGATACGCAGTATTTT
cdr3_aa: CASGFLGGADTQYF

d_call: TRBD1
clone_size: few
j_call: TRBJ1-1
v_call: TRBV5-1
cdr3_nt: TGCGCCAGCAGCGGGACAGGGGGCACTGAAGCTTTCTTT
cdr3_aa: CASSGTGGTEAFF

d_call: TRBD1
clone_size: .
j_call: TRBJ2-3
v_call: TRBV19
cdr3_nt: TGTGCCAGTAGGGACAGGGGCTCAGATACGCAGTATTTT
cdr3_aa: CASRDRGSDTQYF

d_call: TRBD1
clone_size: .
j_call: TRBJ2-7
v_call: TRBV27
cdr3_nt: TGTGCCAGCAGTTTCTCCGGGACAGTTGACTACGAGCAGTACTTC
cdr3_aa: CASSFSGTVDYEQYF

d_call: TRBD1
clone_size: few
j_call: TRBJ1-2
v_call: TRBV4-1
cdr3_nt: TGCGCCAGCAGCCAAGGGGACAGAGACGTAGTCTATGGCTACACCTTC
cdr3_aa: CASSQGDRDVVYGYTF

d_call: TRBD1
clone_size: .
j_call: TRBJ1-2
v_call: TRBV6-5
cdr3_nt: TGTGCCAGCACTCTAAACAGGGGTGCCTACACCTTC
cdr3_aa: CASTLNRGAYTF

d_call: .
clone_size: .
j_call: TRBJ1-1
v_call: TRBV27
cdr3_nt: TGTGCCAGCAGTTTATATGGGGGTAGGACTGAAGCTTTCTTT
cdr3_aa: CASSLYGGRTEAFF

d_call: TRBD2
clone_size: .
j_call: TRBJ2-4
v_call: TRBV30
cdr3_nt: TGTGCCTGGAGTCCCCCGGGACTAGCGGGAGGGAACATTCAGTACTTC
cdr3_aa: CAWSPPGLAGGNIQYF

d_call: .
clone_size: .
j_call: TRBJ1-1
v_call: TRBV7-3
cdr3_nt: TGTGCCAGCAGCTTAAGAGGGTGGGATGCCACTGAAGCTTTCTTT
cdr3_aa: CASSLRGWDATEAFF

d_call: TRBD1
clone_size: .
j_call: TRBJ1-2
v_call: TRBV6-5
cdr3_nt: TGTGCCAGCAGTTCAGGGGGTGGGTATGGCTACACCTTC
cdr3_aa: CASSSGGGYGYTF

d_call: .
clone_size: .
j_call: TRBJ1-1
v_call: TRBV27
cdr3_nt: TGTGCCAGCAGTTTATCGGGAGCGAACACTGAAGCTTTCTTT
cdr3_aa: CASSLSGANTEAFF